A single sample gave rise to the 13 T cell receptor beta chains below, sequenced in a study of neurological immune-mediated disorders. Each CDR3 protein is one row after TCRdb ran MiXCR on the 5' RACE reads. The data contain 95,000 to 150,000 distinct CDR3 sequences, more than 2.5% of them singletons. The sample consisted of PBMCs. The receptors were gathered from a woman younger than 45 with multiple sclerosis.

Ten or more counts support this clonotype. The rearrangement uses TRBV20-1 and TRBJ2-7; no definite D call. Deletions cut 0 bases from V and 3 bases from J, with 12 bases between. The CDR3 has 14 residues. Per the germline V gene, CDR1 is DFQATT and CDR2 is SNEGSKA (reference sequence). The CDR3 reads CSARDLRGFYEQYF. CDR3 DNA sequence: TGCAGTGCTAGAGATCTACGCGGATTCTACGAGCAGTACTTC.

This clonotype was seen just once. The rearrangement uses TRBV13 and TRBJ1-1; perhaps TRBD1 as D (6 bases). This CDR3 has 17 residues. Trimming took 2 bases from V and 1 from J, leaving 17 bases between them. Per the germline V gene, CDR1 is PRHDT and CDR2 is FYEKMQ (reference sequence). The CDR3 bases are TGTGCCAGCAGCTTATCTAATAACAGGGTGACGAACACTGAAGCTTTCTTT. Its translation is CASSLSNNRVTNTEAFF.

The sample holds many counts of this clonotype. The chain uses TRBV5-5 and TRBJ2-3; 8 bases map to TRBD1. Germline assignment: CDR1 SGHKS and CDR2 YYEKEE (reference sequence). The V and J ends lost 4 bases and 0 bases, in that order; junction bases with no gene match: 1. CDR3 length: 14 residues. Here the CDR3 reads CASSGDRSTDTQYF. The CDR3 region has the DNA TGTGCCAGCAGCGGGGACAGGAGCACAGATACGCAGTATTTT.

Ten or more counts support this clonotype. This chain connects TRBV27 to TRBJ1-5; 10 nucleotides agree with TRBD1. With V trimmed by 5 bases and J by 9 bases, 13 bases remained unmatched. The CDR3 extends over 16 amino acids. Germline CDR1 MNHEY, CDR2 SMNVEV (reference sequence). Here the CDR3 reads CASSATPGQGSAPQHF. The CDR3 nucleotides read TGTGCCAGCAGTGCCACACCGGGACAGGGGTCAGCGCCCCAGCATTTT.

The J gene is TRBJ1-2, the V gene TRBV5-1; D gene ambiguous. CDR1 is SGHRS and CDR2 is YFSETQ in the germline V gene. The V end was cut by 4 bases, the J end by 4 bases, with 17 bases between. This CDR3 has 15 residues. CDR3 residues: CASSPGLGRRYGYTF. CDR3 DNA: TGCGCCAGCAGCCCGGGCCTGGGAAGGCGCTATGGCTACACCTTC.

The table lists this clonotype with many counts. The chain couples TRBV11-2 to TRBJ2-3, with TRBD1 identical over 8 bases. The ends lost 2 bases at V and 0 bases at J; junction bases unmatched: 13. Looked up from germline, CDR1 is SGHAT and CDR2 is FQNNGV. This CDR3 spans 19 amino acids. CDR3 residues: CASSLFYRDRTGSTDTQYF. In nucleotides, the CDR3 is TGTGCCAGCAGCTTATTTTACAGGGACAGGACAGGGAGCACAGATACGCAGTATTTT. Full variable domain (rest looked up from reference TRBV11-2 and TRBJ2-3): EAGVAQSPRYKIIEKRQSVAFWCNPISGHATLYWYQQILGQGPKLLIQFQNNGVVDDSQLPKDRFSAERLKGVDSTLKIQPAKLEDSAVYLCASSLFYRDRTGSTDTQYFGPGTRLTVL.

This clonotype has ten or more counts. This chain uses TRBV12-3 or TRBV12-4 with TRBJ2-3; 7 bases line up with TRBD1. J was trimmed by 5 bases and V by 5 bases; bases with no gene match: 4. The CDR3 sequence is 13 residues long. The DNA for the CDR3 is TGTGCCAGCAGTCCGAGGGACAGAGATACGCAGTATTTT. Its translation: CASSPRDRDTQYF.

This clonotype has a count of ten or more. The V call is TRBV12-3 or TRBV12-4, the J call TRBJ1-1; D is undetermined. The ends were cut back, 4 bases at V and 1 base at J, with 4 bases in the middle. The CDR3 sequence is 12 residues long. The CDR3 protein is CASSSKNTEAFF. CDR3 nucleotide sequence: TGTGCCAGCAGTTCTAAGAACACTGAAGCTTTCTTT.

This clonotype was detected many times. This chain joins TRBV5-6 and TRBJ2-7, with D possibly being TRBD1 (7 bases). The CDR3 runs to 15 residues. Trimming stripped 1 base from V and 7 bases from J, with 18 bases between. In germline, CDR1 is SGHDT, CDR2 YYEEEE. The CDR3 DNA reads TGTGCCAGCAGCTTGCGGGGGACAGCGCGAGGGGAGCAGTACTTC. The encoded protein is CASSLRGTARGEQYF.

This clonotype was counted many times. J is TRBJ2-2 and V is TRBV6-5; 7 bases are a match to TRBD1. Germline CDR1 and CDR2: MNHEY and SVGAGI. CDR3 length: 15 amino acids. The V and J ends lost 8 bases and 2 bases, in that order; junction bases with no gene match: 8. The CDR3 region is CASGPGQANTGELFF. The CDR3 DNA reads as TGTGCCAGCGGGCCCGGACAGGCCAACACCGGGGAGCTGTTTTTT.

This clonotype occurred many times. The rearrangement joins TRBV7-2 to TRBJ2-5, with 8 bases lining up with TRBD2. Germline CDR1 SGHTA, CDR2 FQGNSA. The CDR3 has 13 amino acids. The J segment lost 4 bases and the V segment lost 4 bases, leaving 2 bases of the junction unmatched. CDR3 region: CASSSRGGETQYF. CDR3 nucleotides: TGTGCCAGCAGCTCCCGGGGGGGAGAGACCCAGTACTTC.

This clonotype has ten or more counts. The chain employs TRBV20-1 and TRBJ2-3; 7 bases match TRBD1. This CDR3 spans 13 amino acids. The V gene end was trimmed by 4 bases and the J gene end by 0 bases; junction bases not matched to a gene: 1. The germline V gene has CDR1 DFQATT and CDR2 SNEGSKA (reference sequence). The CDR3 nucleotides read TGCAGTGCTAAGGGACAGAGCACAGATACGCAGTATTTT. It encodes CSAKGQSTDTQYF.

This clonotype came up many times. The gene calls are TRBV29-1 and TRBJ2-3; D is ambiguous. CDR1 SQVTM and CDR2 ANQGSEA come from the germline V gene. Trimming pared 6 bases from V and 7 bases from J, leaving 14 bases between. The CDR3 is 12 amino acids. The CDR3 loop reads CSVQLLGYTQYF. As DNA, the CDR3 is TGCAGCGTCCAACTACTGGGGTATACGCAGTATTTT.